The 20 T cell receptor beta chains given below trace back to one sample, sequenced in a study of T cells in localized non-small cell lung cancer (TCRdb year 2020). Libraries were prepared through the immunoSEQ multiplex PCR assay. Entries here come from immuneACCESS through TCRdb and include only in-frame sequences with V and J called. Some clones fail to appear in such tables; in the studies checked, an unresolved V gene covers under half of the shortfall, and the cause of the remainder is unknown. The sample yields approximately 35,000 clones; about 90% were counted once. The ten largest clonotypes hold approximately 5.3% of the sample. Here the sequenced sample was PBMCs, taken before any cancer treatment. The receptors were gathered from a man aged 40-75 years with stage II lung adenocarcinoma.

The V gene is TRBV5-1, the J gene TRBJ1-4, with D perhaps matching TRBD1 (6 bases). This CDR3 comprises 14 residues. Deletions cut 5 bases from V and 2 bases from J, with 10 bases between. Germline values: CDR1 SGHRS, CDR2 YFSETQ. The CDR3 nucleotides are TGCGCCAGCAGGTCAGGGGCCACTAATGAAAAACTGTTTTTT. Amino acid sequence: CASRSGATNEKLFF.

This clone has more than one count but fewer than ten. The chain couples TRBV27 to TRBJ1-5; D remains ambiguous. Germline assignment: CDR1 MNHEY and CDR2 SMNVEV (reference sequence). V shed 3 bases and J shed 2 bases, with 8 bases lying between them. This CDR3 contains 14 residues. CDR3 nucleotides: TGTGCCAGCAGTTTCGTCAGTGGCAATCAGCCCCAGCATTTT. It specifies CASSFVSGNQPQHF.

V and J are TRBV4-1 and TRBJ2-7, with D uncertain. Germline CDR1 and CDR2: MGHRA and YSYEKL. V shed 4 bases and J shed 0 bases, with 7 bases lying between them. The CDR3 loop spans 13 amino acids. The CDR3: CASSPPSSYEQYF. CDR3 bases: TGCGCCAGCAGCCCCCCCAGCTCCTACGAGCAGTACTTC.

The chain carries TRBV7-8 and TRBJ2-2, with unresolved D. The V end was cut by 5 bases, the J end by 2 bases, with 15 bases between. The CDR3 length is 16 residues. Germline values: CDR1 SGHVS, CDR2 FQNEAQ. The chain's CDR3 is CASSPRTRGNTGELFF. The CDR3 DNA sequence: TGTGCCAGCAGCCCTAGAACAAGAGGTAACACCGGGGAGCTGTTTTTT.

This chain joins TRBV28 and TRBJ1-4; D is perhaps TRBD1 (6 bases). The V end was cut by 7 bases, the J end by 6 bases, with 15 bases between. The CDR3 spans 14 residues. Per the germline V gene, CDR1 is MDHEN and CDR2 is SYDVKM. CDR3 DNA: TGTGCCAGCACCGCCGGGGGGGCGGATGAAAAACTGTTTTTT. Translation gives CASTAGGADEKLFF.

The chain uses TRBV28 and TRBJ2-7; 12 nucleotides align to TRBD1. The V segment lost 6 bases and the J segment 3 bases; nucleotides outside the gene matches: 6. The germline CDR1 and CDR2 sequences are MDHEN and SYDVKM. The CDR3 sequence is 15 residues long. DNA of the CDR3: TGTGCCAGCAGCCCTGGGACAGGGGGCGTCTACGAGCAGTACTTC. Protein product: CASSPGTGGVYEQYF.

The chain has TRBV5-1 and TRBJ2-5; 7 bases line up with TRBD2. This CDR3 is built from 16 residues. V lost 0 bases to trimming and J lost 5 bases; unmatched junction nucleotides: 10. Germline CDR1 reads SGHRS; CDR2 reads YFSETQ. The CDR3 DNA reads TGCGCCAGCAGCTTGGCTGGGGCGGGGAGGGAGGAGACCCAGTACTTC. Translated: CASSLAGAGREETQYF.

The V gene is TRBV5-5, the J gene TRBJ1-2; D is undetermined. The CDR3 is made up of 13 amino acids. Trimming pared 0 bases from V and 7 bases from J, leaving 10 bases between. CDR1 and CDR2 (germline): SGHKS, YYEKEE (reference sequence). The CDR3, as DNA: TGTGCCAGCAGCTTGGTACAGCATTCTGGCTACACCTTC. This gives the protein CASSLVQHSGYTF.

Only one count was recorded for this clone. V and J are TRBV6-6 and TRBJ1-2; no clear D. Trimming took off 7 bases at V and 5 bases at J, with 17 bases between the two ends. Germline CDR1 and CDR2: MNHNY and SVGAGI (reference sequence). The CDR3 totals 14 residues. The CDR3 DNA reads TGTGCCAGCACCCCCTCCGGGAACCAATATGGCTACACCTTC. Amino acid sequence: CASTPSGNQYGYTF.

J is TRBJ1-2 and V is TRBV30; D remains ambiguous. The length of the CDR3 is 11 residues. V was trimmed by 2 bases and J by 8 bases, leaving 9 bases between them. Germline CDR1 is GTSNPN and CDR2 is SVGIG (reference sequence). In DNA form, the CDR3 reads TGTGCCTGGAGTTCCACTGGGGGCTACACCTTC. Translated: CAWSSTGGYTF.

This sequence joins TRBV4-3 and TRBJ2-1, with D perhaps matching TRBD1 or TRBD2 (5 bases each). Germline loops: CDR1 LGHNA, CDR2 YSLEER. The CDR3 spans 16 residues. Deletions cut 0 bases from V and 4 bases from J, with 13 bases between. The CDR3 nucleotides are TGCGCCAGCAGCCAAGATCGAGGGGCCGTTTACAATGAGCAGTTCTTC. Translation gives CASSQDRGAVYNEQFF.

This chain connects TRBV9 to TRBJ2-7, with TRBD2 identical over 8 bases. CDR3 length: 15 residues. With 0 bases clipped from V and 2 bases from J, the junction kept 4 bases outside the gene matches. Germline V lookup: CDR1 SGDLS, CDR2 YYNGEE. The CDR3 nucleotides are TGTGCCAGCAGCGTAGATTCGGGAGGGACCTACGAGCAGTACTTC. Its protein is CASSVDSGGTYEQYF.

This clone was seen just once. V usage is TRBV28 and J usage is TRBJ1-4; unclear D gene. The CDR3 sequence is 12 residues long. Looked up from germline, CDR1 is MDHEN and CDR2 is SYDVKM. V shed 6 bases and J shed 5 bases, with 7 bases lying between them. The CDR3 is CASSTLNEKLFF. DNA of the CDR3: TGTGCCAGCAGCACTTTGAATGAAAAACTGTTTTTT.

This clone was detected a few times. This rearrangement joins TRBV2 to TRBJ1-3; D ambiguous. The CDR3 runs to 18 residues. Per the germline V gene, CDR1 is SNHLY and CDR2 is FYNNEI. Deletions cut 0 bases from V and 2 bases from J, with 17 bases between. CDR3 coding DNA: TGTGCCAGCAGTGAAGCAGGTCTCCGACCCAAAGCTGGAAACACCATATATTTT. Translation: CASSEAGLRPKAGNTIYF.

V is TRBV15 and J is TRBJ2-7; the match to TRBD2 covers 7 bases. Germline CDR1 is LNHNV and CDR2 is YYDKDF (reference sequence). The CDR3 is 14 residues long. Trimming removed 3 bases from V and 6 bases from J; junction bases left unmatched: 8. The CDR3 bases are TGTGCCACCAGCAGGCGAAGCGGGGAGGGCGAGCAGTACTTC. This codes for CATSRRSGEGEQYF.

J is TRBJ2-1 and V is TRBV14; D is unresolved. V shed 2 bases and J shed 6 bases, with 14 bases lying between them. CDR1 and CDR2 (germline): SGHDN, FVKESK. The CDR3 extends over 15 amino acids. The CDR3 DNA reads TGTGCCAGCAGCCAATCTGCAGGAGCTGGCAATGAGCAGTTCTTC. Encoded protein: CASSQSAGAGNEQFF.

In its sample, this clone was seen a few times. The chain employs TRBV28 and TRBJ1-1, with a weak D call TRBD1 (5 bases). V lost 8 bases to trimming and J lost 1 base, with 14 bases between them. CDR3 size: 14 residues. Germline loops: CDR1 MDHEN, CDR2 SYDVKM. CDR3 amino acids: CASGVHQGNTEAFF. CDR3 DNA sequence: TGTGCCAGCGGGGTACATCAGGGGAACACTGAAGCTTTCTTT.

The rearrangement uses TRBV6-5 and TRBJ1-1; perhaps TRBD1 as D (5 bases). This CDR3 is 14 amino acids long. The V end lost 3 bases, the J end lost 4 bases, and 12 bases lay between the germline ends. The germline V gene encodes CDR1 MNHEY and CDR2 SVGAGI. As DNA, the CDR3 is TGTGCCAGCAGTTATGGGGCCGGGGGCACTGAAGCTTTCTTT. Amino acid sequence: CASSYGAGGTEAFF.

V usage is TRBV7-8 and J usage is TRBJ2-5; D gene uncertain. CDR1 SGHVS and CDR2 FQNEAQ come from the germline V gene. CDR3 length: 16 residues. Trimming left V 5 bases short and J 0 bases short, with 16 bases between. The CDR3 sequence is CASSKGRSPHQETQYF. The DNA of the CDR3 is TGTGCCAGCAGCAAAGGAAGGTCCCCCCACCAAGAGACCCAGTACTTC.

The rearrangement joins TRBV11-2 to TRBJ2-1; the match to TRBD2 covers 9 bases. This CDR3 region has 15 residues. Germline CDR1 reads SGHAT; CDR2 reads FQNNGV. The V segment lost 8 bases and the J segment 6 bases; nucleotides outside the gene matches: 11. The CDR3 spells CASSRGTSHRNEQFF. As DNA, the CDR3 is TGTGCCAGCTCGCGGGGGACTAGCCACCGCAATGAGCAGTTCTTC.